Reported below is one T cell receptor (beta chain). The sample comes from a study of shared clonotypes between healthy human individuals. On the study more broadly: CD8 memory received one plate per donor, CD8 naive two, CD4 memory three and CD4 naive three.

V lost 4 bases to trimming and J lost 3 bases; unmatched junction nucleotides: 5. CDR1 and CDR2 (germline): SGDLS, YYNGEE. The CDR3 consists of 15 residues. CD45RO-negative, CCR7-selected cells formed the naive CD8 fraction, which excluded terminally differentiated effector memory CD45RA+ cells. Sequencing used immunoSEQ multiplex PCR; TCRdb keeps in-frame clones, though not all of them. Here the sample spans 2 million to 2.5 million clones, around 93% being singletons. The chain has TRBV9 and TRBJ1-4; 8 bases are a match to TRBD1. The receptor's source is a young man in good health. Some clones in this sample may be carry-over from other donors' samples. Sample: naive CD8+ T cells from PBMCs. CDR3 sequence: CASSPQDRANEKLFF. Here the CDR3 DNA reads TGTGCCAGCAGCCCACAGGACAGGGCTAATGAAAAACTGTTTTTT.